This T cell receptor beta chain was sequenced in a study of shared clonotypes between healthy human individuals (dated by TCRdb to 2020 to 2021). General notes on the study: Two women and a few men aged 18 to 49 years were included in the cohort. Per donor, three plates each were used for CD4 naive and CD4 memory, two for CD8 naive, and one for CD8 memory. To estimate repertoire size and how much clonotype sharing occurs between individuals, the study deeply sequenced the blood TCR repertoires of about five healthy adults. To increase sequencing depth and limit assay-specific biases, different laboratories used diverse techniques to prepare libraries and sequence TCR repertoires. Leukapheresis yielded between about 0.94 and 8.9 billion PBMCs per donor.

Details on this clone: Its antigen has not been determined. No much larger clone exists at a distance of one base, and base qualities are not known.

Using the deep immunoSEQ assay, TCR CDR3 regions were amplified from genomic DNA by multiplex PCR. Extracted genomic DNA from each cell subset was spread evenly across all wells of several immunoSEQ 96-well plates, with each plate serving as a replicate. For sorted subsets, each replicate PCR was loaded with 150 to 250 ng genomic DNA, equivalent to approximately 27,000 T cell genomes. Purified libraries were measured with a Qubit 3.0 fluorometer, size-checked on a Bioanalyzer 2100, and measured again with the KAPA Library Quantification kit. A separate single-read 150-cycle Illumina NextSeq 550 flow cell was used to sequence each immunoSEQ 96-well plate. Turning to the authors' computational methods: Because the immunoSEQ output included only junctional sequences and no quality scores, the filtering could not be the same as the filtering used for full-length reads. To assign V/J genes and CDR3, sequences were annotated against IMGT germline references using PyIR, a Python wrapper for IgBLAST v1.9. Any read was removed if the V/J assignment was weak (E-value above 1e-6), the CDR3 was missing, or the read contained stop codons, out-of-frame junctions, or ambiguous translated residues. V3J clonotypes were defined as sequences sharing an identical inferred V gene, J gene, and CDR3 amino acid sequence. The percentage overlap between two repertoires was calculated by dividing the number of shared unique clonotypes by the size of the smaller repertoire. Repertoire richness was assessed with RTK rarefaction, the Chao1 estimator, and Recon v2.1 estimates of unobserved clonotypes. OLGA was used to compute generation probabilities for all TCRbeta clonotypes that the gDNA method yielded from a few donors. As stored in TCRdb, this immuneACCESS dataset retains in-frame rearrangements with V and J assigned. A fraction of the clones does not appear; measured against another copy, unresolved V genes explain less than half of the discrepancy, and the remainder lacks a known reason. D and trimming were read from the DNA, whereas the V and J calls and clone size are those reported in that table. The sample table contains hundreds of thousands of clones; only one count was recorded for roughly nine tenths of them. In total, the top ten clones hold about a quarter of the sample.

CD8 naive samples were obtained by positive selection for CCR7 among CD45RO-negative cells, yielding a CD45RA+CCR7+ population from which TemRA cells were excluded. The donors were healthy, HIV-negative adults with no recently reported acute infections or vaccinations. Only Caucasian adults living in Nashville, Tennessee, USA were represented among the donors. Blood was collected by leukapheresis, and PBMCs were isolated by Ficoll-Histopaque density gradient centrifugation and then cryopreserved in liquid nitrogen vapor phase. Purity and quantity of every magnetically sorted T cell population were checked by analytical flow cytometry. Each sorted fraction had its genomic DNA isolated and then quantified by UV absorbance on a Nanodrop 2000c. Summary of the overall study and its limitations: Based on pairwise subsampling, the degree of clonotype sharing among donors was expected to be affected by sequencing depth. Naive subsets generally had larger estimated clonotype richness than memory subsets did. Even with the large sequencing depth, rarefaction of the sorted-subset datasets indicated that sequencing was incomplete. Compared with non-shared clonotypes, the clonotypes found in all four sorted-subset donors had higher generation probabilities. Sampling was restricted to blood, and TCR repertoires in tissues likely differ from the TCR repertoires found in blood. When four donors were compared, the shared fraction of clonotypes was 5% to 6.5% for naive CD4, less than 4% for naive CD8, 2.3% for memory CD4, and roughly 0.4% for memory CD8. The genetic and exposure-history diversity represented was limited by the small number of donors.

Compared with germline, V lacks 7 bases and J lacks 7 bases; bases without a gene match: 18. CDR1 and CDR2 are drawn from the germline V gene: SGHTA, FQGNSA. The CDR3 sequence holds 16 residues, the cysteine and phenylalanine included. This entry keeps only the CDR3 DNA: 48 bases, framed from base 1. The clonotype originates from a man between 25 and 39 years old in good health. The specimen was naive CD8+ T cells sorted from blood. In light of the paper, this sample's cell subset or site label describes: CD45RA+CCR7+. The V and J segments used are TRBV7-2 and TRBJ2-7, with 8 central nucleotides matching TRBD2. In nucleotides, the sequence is TGTGCCAGCAACAAACGGAACCGGGAGGGCCCGGGGGAGCAGTACTTC. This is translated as CASNKRNREGPGEQYF.